This passage covers 18 T cell receptor beta chains from one sample sequenced in a study of CD8 T cells in ankylosing spondylitis (dated by TCRdb to between 2016 and 2019). Libraries were prepared through 5' RACE. Sequencing was performed on an Illumina HiSeq 2500. TCRdb's own reprocessing of the public reads used fastp at Q25 and MiXCR and kept productive beta chains. Merged by CDR3 protein, the rows form single entries marked with the most common genes and DNA. In all, the sample holds about 220,000 distinct CDR3 sequences, and 8% to 11% of those were seen once. The ten largest account for 20% to 25% of the sample. Sequencing was done on a sample of blood, either unsorted or a sorted T cell fraction (not recorded which). The receptors here all came from a male donor with ankylosing spondylitis or in good health (not recorded which).

This clonotype was observed at least ten times. The chain recombines TRBV5-1 with TRBJ2-5; D gene ambiguous. The CDR3 length is 16 residues. Germline V gene sequence: CDR1 SGHRS, CDR2 YFSETQ. V was shortened by 3 bases and J by 2 bases, with 17 bases between the two germline ends. The CDR3 coding sequence is TGCGCCAGCAGCTCCGGTGCGGCCACAAGTCAAGAGACCCAGTACTTC. Translating gives CASSSGAATSQETQYF.

This clonotype was detected ten times or more. The V gene is TRBV27, the J gene TRBJ2-1, with TRBD1 matching over 10 bases. This CDR3 has 16 amino acids. Germline V gives CDR1 MNHEY, CDR2 SMNVEV (reference sequence). V lost 5 bases to trimming and J lost 4 bases; unmatched junction nucleotides: 8. CDR3 amino acids: CASSETGGALYNEQFF. DNA for the CDR3: TGTGCCAGCAGTGAGACAGGGGGCGCGTTGTACAATGAGCAGTTCTTC.

This clonotype was picked up many times. This sequence joins TRBV6-1 and TRBJ1-2; D is unclear. The ends were cut back, 6 bases at V and 4 bases at J, with 15 bases in the middle. Germline-derived CDR1 and CDR2 are MNHNS and SASEGT. The CDR3 runs 14 residues. The CDR3 DNA follows: TGTGCCAGCAGACCATTCCCCGGCGGCTATGGCTACACCTTC. Its protein is CASRPFPGGYGYTF.

This clonotype occurred many times. The CDR3 coding sequence is TGTGCCAGCAGCTTCTGGGGGGCCGCAGATACGCAGTATTTT. Amino acid sequence: CASSFWGAADTQYF. This chain uses TRBV7-9 with TRBJ2-3, with D tentatively TRBD1 or TRBD2 (6 bases each). Germline V gives CDR1 SEHNR, CDR2 FQNEAQ (reference sequence). The CDR3 covers 14 residues. V was trimmed by 3 bases and J by 4 bases, leaving 11 bases between them.

This clonotype was detected ten times or more. The gene calls are TRBV20-1 and TRBJ2-5; 7 nucleotides line up with TRBD2. There are 18 residues in the CDR3. Germline V gene lookup returns CDR1 DFQATT and CDR2 SNEGSKA (reference sequence). The V and J ends lost 6 bases and 4 bases, in that order; junction bases with no gene match: 23. This CDR3 reads CSARYRRGSIMLRETQYF. DNA for the CDR3: TGCAGTGCCAGGTATCGGCGGGGGAGTATTATGCTACGAGAGACCCAGTACTTC.

This clonotype has a count of ten or more. CDR3 sequence: CSAELLAGGETQYF. Written as DNA, the CDR3 is TGCAGTGCGGAACTACTAGCGGGGGGAGAGACCCAGTACTTC. This chain joins TRBV20-1 and TRBJ2-5, with 12 bases lining up with TRBD2. Trimming cost V 6 bases and J 4 bases; bases outside gene matches: 6. The CDR3 has 14 amino acids. CDR1 and CDR2 (germline): DFQATT, SNEGSKA (reference sequence).

This clonotype was found many times. The rearrangement joins TRBV7-9 to TRBJ1-6, with D possibly TRBD1 on 6 matching bases. In germline, CDR1 is SEHNR, CDR2 FQNEAQ (reference sequence). The CDR3 contains 15 residues. V was cut by 5 bases and J by 7 bases, with 15 bases left in between. CDR3 loop: CASSPLETGNSPLHF. The CDR3 bases are TGTGCCAGCAGCCCCCTCGAGACAGGAAATTCACCCCTCCACTTT.

This clonotype has a handful of counts. V gene TRBV6-1 combines with J gene TRBJ1-6, with a tentative D call TRBD1 (5 bases). V was pared by 6 bases and J by 13 bases, with 19 bases between. The length of the CDR3 is 14 residues. From germline, CDR1 is MNHNS and CDR2 SASEGT. CDR3 nucleotides: TGTGCCAGCAGCCCTATCATAACAGGTTCTCCCCTCCACTTT. This sequence encodes CASSPIITGSPLHF.

The chain links TRBV12-3 or TRBV12-4 to TRBJ2-4, with D unresolved. The ends were cut back, 10 bases at V and 7 bases at J, with 11 bases in the middle. This CDR3 has 11 residues. In DNA, the CDR3 is TGTGCCACTACGTTGGGGAACATTCAGTACTTC. As protein: CATTLGNIQYF.

This clonotype has more than one count but fewer than ten. The CDR3 DNA reads as TGTGCCAGCAGCTTAGCGTTGGAGGGAGGGGGCTACACCTTC. It is translated as CASSLALEGGGYTF. This rearrangement joins TRBV7-6 to TRBJ1-2; no definite D call. The CDR3 runs 14 residues. The V gene's germline CDR1 is SGHVS and CDR2 FNYEAQ. Trimming took off 0 bases at V and 8 bases at J, with 13 bases between the two ends.

There are many counts of this clonotype. The J gene is TRBJ2-7, the V gene TRBV6-2 or TRBV6-3; 8 bases are shared with TRBD1. The J segment lost 3 bases and the V segment lost 7 bases, leaving 11 bases of the junction unmatched. This CDR3 has 15 residues. The germline CDR1 and CDR2 sequences are MNHEY and SVGEGT. As DNA, the CDR3 is TGTGCCAGCACCAAAGGAGGACAGGGAGTCTACGAGCAGTACTTC. Protein: CASTKGGQGVYEQYF.

In its sample, this clonotype was seen many times. The chain links TRBV3-1 to TRBJ2-1, with a tentative D call TRBD2 (6 bases). V gave up 3 bases and J gave up 2 bases, with 8 bases separating them. The CDR3 has 14 amino acids. CDR1 and CDR2 from the germline V gene are LGHDT and YNNKEL (reference sequence). CDR3 protein: CASSQTRTYNEQFF. The CDR3 nucleotides read TGTGCCAGCAGCCAGACTAGGACCTACAATGAGCAGTTCTTC.

This clonotype was seen ten or more times. The J gene is TRBJ1-2, the V gene TRBV7-9; 7 bases are a match to TRBD1. Germline V gives CDR1 SEHNR, CDR2 FQNEAQ (reference sequence). V lost 5 bases to trimming and J lost 2 bases; unmatched junction nucleotides: 5. CDR3 length: 14 residues. Here the CDR3 DNA reads TGTGCCAGCAGCACAACAGGGGCGAACTATGGCTACACCTTC. Its translation: CASSTTGANYGYTF.

The rearrangement joins TRBV2 to TRBJ2-3; TRBD1 aligns across 8 bases. V gave up 8 bases and J gave up 4 bases; unmatched junction bases: 11. The length of the CDR3 is 15 residues. Germline values: CDR1 SNHLY, CDR2 FYNNEI. The CDR3: CASGRETGVADTQYF. CDR3 sequence (DNA): TGTGCCAGCGGCCGGGAGACAGGGGTGGCAGATACGCAGTATTTT.

This clonotype was seen repeatedly, ten times or more. The chain carries TRBV27 and TRBJ2-3; D could derive from TRBD1 or TRBD2 (5 bases each). The germline V gene encodes CDR1 MNHEY and CDR2 SMNVEV (reference sequence). This CDR3 spans 17 amino acids. V was cut by 0 bases and J by 0 bases, with 13 bases left in between. The CDR3 DNA is TGTGCCAGCAGTTTATCGGGGGTAGGTAGGAGCACAGATACGCAGTATTTT. Translation: CASSLSGVGRSTDTQYF.

This clonotype came up many times. V usage is TRBV5-5 and J usage is TRBJ1-1, with 7 bases identical to TRBD1. CDR1 and CDR2 (germline): SGHKS, YYEKEE (reference sequence). V lost 4 bases to trimming and J lost 1 base; unmatched junction nucleotides: 7. CDR3 length: 15 residues. The CDR3 bases are TGTGCCAGCAGCCCGGGGACAGCCTCGAACACTGAAGCTTTCTTT. As protein: CASSPGTASNTEAFF.

This clonotype came up many times. The chain joins TRBV6-1 to TRBJ1-5; weak D call: TRBD1 (6 bases). Germline V gene data show CDR1 as MNHNS and CDR2 as SASEGT. CDR3 size: 15 residues. V was pared by 1 base and J by 5 bases, with 12 bases between. CDR3 in DNA: TGTGCCAGCAGTGAAGAGTTCTGGGGGCATCAGCCCCAGCATTTT. Translating gives CASSEEFWGHQPQHF.

The chain has TRBV20-1 and TRBJ2-1; 7 nucleotides agree with TRBD1. The germline CDR1 and CDR2 sequences are DFQATT and SNEGSKA (reference sequence). The CDR3 sequence is 15 residues long. CDR3 sequence: CSLLSGGTSYNEQFF. CDR3 DNA sequence: TGCAGCCTTCTCTCAGGGGGAACTTCTTACAATGAGCAGTTCTTC.